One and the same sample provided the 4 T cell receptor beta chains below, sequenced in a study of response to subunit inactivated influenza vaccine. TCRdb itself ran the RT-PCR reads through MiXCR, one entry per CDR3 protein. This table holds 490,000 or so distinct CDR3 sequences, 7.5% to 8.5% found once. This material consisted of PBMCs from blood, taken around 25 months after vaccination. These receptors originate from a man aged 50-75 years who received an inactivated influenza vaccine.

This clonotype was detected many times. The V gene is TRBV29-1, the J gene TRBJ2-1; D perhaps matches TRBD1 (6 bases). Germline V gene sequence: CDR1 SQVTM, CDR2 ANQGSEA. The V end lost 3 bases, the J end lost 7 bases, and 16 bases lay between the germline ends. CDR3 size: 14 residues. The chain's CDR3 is CSVDSGHRKNEQFF. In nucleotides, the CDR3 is TGCAGCGTTGATTCGGGACACCGAAAAAATGAGCAGTTCTTC.

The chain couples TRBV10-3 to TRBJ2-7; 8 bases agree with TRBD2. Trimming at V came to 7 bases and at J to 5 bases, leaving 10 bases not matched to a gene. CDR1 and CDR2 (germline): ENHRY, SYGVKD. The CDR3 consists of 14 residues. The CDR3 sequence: CAIMPSGGNHEQYF. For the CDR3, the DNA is TGTGCCATCATGCCCTCGGGAGGGAACCACGAGCAGTACTTC.

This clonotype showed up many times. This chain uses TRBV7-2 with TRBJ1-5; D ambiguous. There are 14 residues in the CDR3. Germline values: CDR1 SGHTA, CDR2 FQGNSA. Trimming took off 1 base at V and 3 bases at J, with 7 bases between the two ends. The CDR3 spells CASSLGSINQPQHF. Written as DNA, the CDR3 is TGTGCCAGCAGCTTAGGTTCTATCAATCAGCCCCAGCATTTT.

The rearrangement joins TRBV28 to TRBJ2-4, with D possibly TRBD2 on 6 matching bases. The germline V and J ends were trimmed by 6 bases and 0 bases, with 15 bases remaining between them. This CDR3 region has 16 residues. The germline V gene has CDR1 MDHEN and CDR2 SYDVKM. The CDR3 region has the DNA TGTGCCAGCAGCAGCTTTGGGGGGATAGCCAAAAACATTCAGTACTTC. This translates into CASSSFGGIAKNIQYF.